These 23 T cell receptor beta chains were sequenced from one sample in a study of CD8 T cells in Susac syndrome (dated by TCRdb to the late 2010s). Library preparation used the immunoSEQ multiplex PCR assay. RNA was extracted using the RNeasy kit, and roughly 0.5 to 1 microgram was reverse transcribed with random hexamers. Using fastp trimming at Q25 and MiXCR clonotype assembly, TCRdb reanalyzed the public sequencing data and kept in-frame beta chains. Each CDR3 protein appears once, grouped with its most common genes and DNA. Recorded for this sample are approximately 90,000 distinct CDR3 sequences; roughly 93% of them occurred a single time. The leading ten clones occupy around 0.32% of the sample. The specimen sequenced was CD8+ T cells from PBMCs. Receptors were obtained from a human donor in good health.

A single count supports this clonotype. A junction end diverges from the germline sequence, so it may reflect a read error. The chain carries TRBV5-6 and TRBJ1-5, with a possible D match to TRBD1 (6 bases). The germline gives CDR1 SGHDT, CDR2 YYEEEE. This CDR3 has 16 residues. The CDR3 region has the DNA TGTGCCAGCAGCCTCCTGACAGGCAAGAGCAATCGGCCCCAGCATTTT. It yields the protein CASSLLTGKSNRPQHF.

The DNA of the CDR3 is TGTGCCAGCAGCGGACGAGCTTCCCTCGGGGAGCTGTTTTTT. It yields the protein CASSGRASLGELFF. This chain uses TRBV7-8 with TRBJ2-2; D unresolved. Germline CDR1 and CDR2: SGHVS and FQNEAQ. The CDR3 has 14 amino acids. V gave up 5 bases and J gave up 7 bases, with 14 bases separating them.

The chain combines TRBV7-6 with TRBJ2-6, with 8 bases that match TRBD2. V lost 5 bases, J lost 4 bases, and 13 bases stayed unmatched. Germline V lookup: CDR1 SGHVS, CDR2 FNYEAQ. The CDR3 has 18 residues. The CDR3: CASSPHARGGRGANVLTF. The CDR3 DNA sequence: TGTGCCAGCAGCCCCCATGCTCGGGGGGGGCGAGGGGCCAACGTCCTGACTTTC.

This clonotype was seen a single time. The rearrangement joins TRBV2 to TRBJ1-2; D perhaps matches TRBD1 (5 bases). This CDR3 region has 14 residues. Trimming removed 6 bases at V and 3 bases at J, with 14 bases between. Germline loops: CDR1 SNHLY, CDR2 FYNNEI. The CDR3 nucleotides are TGTGCCAGCAGGGTGGGAGGGGAGGACTATGGCTACACCTTC. Its translation: CASRVGGEDYGYTF.

The chain combines TRBV3-1 with TRBJ2-3; D is ambiguous. Per the germline V gene, CDR1 is LGHDT and CDR2 is YNNKEL (reference sequence). The length of the CDR3 is 16 residues. The V end was cut by 1 base, the J end by 0 bases, with 11 bases between. DNA for the CDR3: TGTGCCAGCAGCCAAGGTTGGTCAATGAGCACAGATACGCAGTATTTT. This sequence encodes CASSQGWSMSTDTQYF.

The chain employs TRBV7-8 and TRBJ2-7; D uncertain. CDR3 length equals 12 residues. The germline V gene encodes CDR1 SGHVS and CDR2 FQNEAQ. V lost 7 bases and J lost 0, with 7 bases in between. In DNA form, the CDR3 reads TGTGCCAGCAATGGGCCCTCCTACGAGCAGTACTTC. The encoded protein is CASNGPSYEQYF.

This clonotype has a handful of counts. V gene TRBV9 combines with J gene TRBJ2-3, with D possibly matching TRBD1 (7 bases). This CDR3 is built from 12 residues. CDR1 is SGDLS and CDR2 is YYNGEE in the germline V gene. Trimming removed 4 bases at V and 5 bases at J, with 8 bases between. CDR3 DNA: TGTGCCAGCAGCCAGGGGGGAGATACGCAGTATTTT. It yields the protein CASSQGGDTQYF.

V usage is TRBV7-6 and J usage is TRBJ1-1; D unresolved. Trimming cost V 4 bases and J 1 base, with 7 bases left between them. The CDR3 consists of 13 residues. Germline V gene sequence: CDR1 SGHVS, CDR2 FNYEAQ. The CDR3 nucleotides are TGTGCCAGCAGCTCCGCAGGGAACACTGAAGCTTTCTTT. This sequence encodes CASSSAGNTEAFF. Variable domain in full (rest from reference TRBV7-6 and TRBJ1-1): GAGVSQSPRYKVTKRGQDVALRCDPISGHVSLYWYRQALGQGPEFLTYFNYEAQQDKSGLPNDRFSAERPEGSISTLTIQRTEQRDSAMYRCASSSAGNTEAFFGQGTRLTVV.

In this sample, this clonotype turned up once. The chain links TRBV7-2 to TRBJ2-3; TRBD2 matches 10 bases. This CDR3 contains 11 residues. The V segment lost 10 bases and the J segment 12 bases; nucleotides outside the gene matches: 7. The germline CDR1 and CDR2 sequences are SGHTA and FQGNSA. This CDR3 is CATSVAGGQYF. The DNA of the CDR3 is TGTGCCACCTCTGTAGCGGGGGGCCAGTATTTT.

The J gene is TRBJ2-3, the V gene TRBV12-3 or TRBV12-4; TRBD2 is a possible D gene (6 bases). The CDR3 has 14 residues. The V and J ends lost 3 bases and 0 bases respectively, with 7 bases between them. In DNA, the CDR3 is TGTGCCAGCAGTTTTAGCGGAAGCACAGATACGCAGTATTTT. The encoded protein is CASSFSGSTDTQYF.

J is TRBJ2-2 and V is TRBV29-1; D call uncertain. Germline CDR1 and CDR2: SQVTM and ANQGSEA. V lost 4 bases and J 5 bases, leaving 5 bases between the germline ends. There are 11 residues in the CDR3. The CDR3 sequence is CSVGGTGELFF. The CDR3 DNA follows: TGCAGCGTTGGGGGTACCGGGGAGCTGTTTTTT.

This clonotype was seen a few times. The gene calls are TRBV9 and TRBJ1-2; D may be TRBD1 (5 bases). There are 12 residues in the CDR3. Germline V gives CDR1 SGDLS, CDR2 YYNGEE. Trimming stripped 3 bases from V and 8 bases from J, with 11 bases between. CDR3 residues: CASSETAAGYTF. The CDR3 DNA is TGTGCCAGCAGCGAGACAGCGGCCGGCTACACCTTC.

In DNA, the CDR3 is TGCAGTGCTATGGAAAACACCATATATTTT. This sequence encodes CSAMENTIYF. V is TRBV20-1 and J is TRBJ1-3; D unresolved. The V end lost 4 bases, the J end lost 6 bases, and 4 bases lay between the germline ends. The germline V gene has CDR1 DFQATT and CDR2 SNEGSKA (reference sequence). The CDR3 has 10 residues.

The chain has TRBV5-7 and TRBJ1-5; perhaps TRBD1 as D (6 bases). TRBV5-7 is filed as an ORF, its function uncertain. This CDR3 is 18 amino acids long. The ends were cut back, 7 bases at V and 0 bases at J, with 23 bases in the middle. This chain's CDR3 is CASLGQLKCRNSNQPQHF. The CDR3 nucleotides are TGTGCCAGCTTAGGACAGTTGAAGTGTAGGAATAGCAATCAGCCCCAGCATTTT.

The chain links TRBV13 to TRBJ2-5; D tentatively fits TRBD1 or TRBD2 (5 bases each). The germline CDR1 and CDR2 sequences are PRHDT and FYEKMQ (reference sequence). Trimming left V 5 bases short and J 5 bases short, with 18 bases between. CDR3 length equals 15 residues. The CDR3 DNA reads as TGTGCCAGCAGCCCTCGGACGGGGCCGGGGGAGACCCAGTACTTC. Protein sequence: CASSPRTGPGETQYF.

This clonotype was seen once. The rearrangement uses TRBV5-1 and TRBJ1-2; D is possibly TRBD1 (5 bases). V was pared by 2 bases and J by 7 bases, with 9 bases between. CDR1 and CDR2 (germline): SGHRS, YFSETQ. The CDR3 runs to 12 residues. In DNA form, the CDR3 reads TGCGCCAGCAGCTTTTGGGGGTCTGGCTACACCTTC. The encoded protein is CASSFWGSGYTF.

The V call is TRBV29-1, the J call TRBJ2-7, with 10 nucleotides matching TRBD2. With V trimmed by 2 bases and J by 2 bases, 0 bases remained unmatched. Germline assignment: CDR1 SQVTM and CDR2 ANQGSEA. The CDR3 has 13 residues. CDR3 sequence: CSVETSGTYEQYF. The CDR3 DNA is TGCAGCGTTGAAACTAGCGGGACCTACGAGCAGTACTTC.

This chain connects TRBV2 to TRBJ2-5, with 9 nucleotides matching TRBD2. Germline V gene data show CDR1 as SNHLY and CDR2 as FYNNEI. This CDR3 spans 16 amino acids. With 5 bases clipped from V and 5 bases from J, the junction kept 12 bases outside the gene matches. CDR3 region: CASSPTSGPSRETQYF. The CDR3 nucleotides are TGTGCCAGCAGTCCGACTAGCGGTCCCTCCAGGGAGACCCAGTACTTC.

The V and J genes are TRBV19 and TRBJ2-7; perhaps TRBD2 as D (5 bases). The V end lost 5 bases, the J end lost 5 bases, and 16 bases lay between the germline ends. From germline, CDR1 is LNHDA and CDR2 SQIVND (reference sequence). CDR3 length: 14 amino acids. CDR3 bases: TGTGCCAGTAGTTACGGGGAAGGATTAAACGAGCAGTACTTC. It specifies CASSYGEGLNEQYF.

The chain couples TRBV9 to TRBJ2-6, with TRBD1 as a possible D gene (8 bases). The CDR3 loop spans 19 amino acids. The germline V gene has CDR1 SGDLS and CDR2 YYNGEE. V was clipped by 3 bases and J by 1 base, with 20 bases between them. The CDR3: CASSGGGRQGQSGANVLTF. The CDR3 DNA reads as TGTGCCAGCAGCGGGGGCGGGAGACAGGGGCAATCTGGGGCCAACGTCCTGACTTTC.

This chain joins TRBV7-2 and TRBJ1-1; D ambiguous. The CDR3 loop spans 14 amino acids. Trimming shortened V by 1 base and J by 4 bases, and 10 bases separated the two germline ends. The germline V gene has CDR1 SGHTA and CDR2 FQGNSA. The CDR3 nucleotides read TGTGCCAGCAGCTTAGGGGTGGCGACCACTGAAGCTTTCTTT. Translated, it gives CASSLGVATTEAFF.

This chain links TRBV4-1 with TRBJ2-7, with a weak D call TRBD2 (5 bases). The CDR3 consists of 14 residues. Between the trimmed V and J ends, which lost 3 bases and 1 base, there was a span of 10 bases. Looked up from germline, CDR1 is MGHRA and CDR2 is YSYEKL. Here the CDR3 reads CASSQYGESYEQYF. Here the CDR3 DNA reads TGCGCCAGCAGCCAGTACGGGGAGTCCTACGAGCAGTACTTC.

This clonotype was detected a few times. The genes are TRBV5-6 and TRBJ1-2; possibly TRBD1 for D (5 bases). Trimming shortened V by 0 bases and J by 2 bases, and 8 bases separated the two germline ends. The germline gives CDR1 SGHDT, CDR2 YYEEEE. This CDR3 comprises 14 residues. The CDR3 coding sequence is TGTGCCAGCAGCTTGGGTGGGGGAAACTATGGCTACACCTTC. The encoded protein is CASSLGGGNYGYTF.